The clone carrying this T cell receptor beta chain was detected only a few times. These data are taken from a study of human T cells and chemical hapten exposure. The V end lost 7 bases, the J end lost 3 bases, and 12 bases lay between the germline ends. The CDR3 totals 14 residues. Germline lookup yields CDR1 LNHDA and CDR2 SQIVND (reference sequence). TCRdb re-analysed the RACE reads in MiXCR, keeping a single row per CDR3 protein. Found here are just over 80,000 distinct CDR3 sequences, around 11% of them singletons; the top ten hold around 4.5%. Time point in this sample: patch test 1, 2 weeks after DPC sensitization. The treatment was: therapeutic diphenylcyclopropenone sensitization with weekly scalp DPC.

The rearrangement uses TRBV19 and TRBJ1-4, with D possibly TRBD1 on 6 matching bases. The receptor was isolated from a woman between 45 and 60 years old with alopecia areata. Some clones in this sample may be carry-over from other donors' samples. Sequenced material: whole blood, taken in connection with sensitization to the hapten diphenylcyclopropenone (DPC). The CDR3 DNA is TGTGCCAGTACCCGGAGGGGGGCTAATGAAAAACTGTTTTTT. This sequence encodes CASTRRGANEKLFF.